This is a list of T cell receptor beta chains from one sample in a study of shared clonotypes between healthy human individuals. Assay: immunoSEQ multiplex PCR; the TCRdb copy retains only in-frame clones and omits some. The sample lists 2 million to 2.5 million clones, roughly 95% occurring once. Sequencing was performed on naive CD8+ T cells sorted from blood. The receptors originated from a man younger than 35 in good health. Both conserved end residues are trimmed from each CDR3.

TRBJ1-5 14 TRBV19 ASTWSRGTVNQPQH
TRBJ2-7 12 TRBV13 ASSLSGQSYEQY
TRBJ2-2 13 TRBV28 ASSFWAGGTGELF
TRBJ2-7 11 TRBV15 ATSRVSTHEQY
TRBJ1-5 12 TRBV4-1 ASSQVTGNQPQH
TRBJ1-1 12 TRBV6-1 ASSEGPGPFEAF
TRBJ1-1 12 TRBV5-4 ASTQGGGSTEAF
TRBJ2-1 13 TRBV9 ASSVEVGTGNEQF
TRBJ2-3 11 TRBV10-3 AISELLTDTQY
TRBJ2-5 14 TRBV6-6 ASSYVLTGVEETQY
TRBJ2-3 16 TRBV13 ASSLGGRERPSTDTQY
TRBJ2-1 13 TRBV6-5 ASRLAGGSYNEQF
TRBJ2-5 12 TRBV6-6 ASSETSGQETQY
TRBJ1-2 11 TRBV2 ASSELRSEGYT
TRBJ2-1 13 TRBV27 ASSLGEGSYNEQF
TRBJ2-1 13 TRBV10-1 ASSGGLAAYNEQF
TRBJ2-1 12 TRBV9 ASSEGDRANEQF
TRBJ2-2 13 TRBV5-6 ASSWTGLPTGELF
TRBJ2-3 13 TRBV27 ASSITAEPTDTQY
TRBJ2-3 14 TRBV10-3 AISEPLVAGDFTQY
TRBJ1-1 11 TRBV28 ASTQVGDTEAF
TRBJ1-2 13 TRBV27 ASSSSPGSSYGYT
TRBJ1-4 11 TRBV7-9 ASSLMQGEKLF
TRBJ2-2 14 TRBV14 ASSLTGGANTGELF
TRBJ1-6 13 TRBV6-1 ASREGSSYNSPLH
TRBJ2-7 12 TRBV10-3 AISESRQGGEQY
TRBJ2-1 11 TRBV27 ASSIDSYNEQF
TRBJ2-3 11 TRBV27 ASSPSGRDTQY
TRBJ1-4 11 TRBV28 ASVGAWGEKLF
TRBJ2-3 13 TRBV5-1 ASSFRGGSTDTQY
TRBJ2-2 11 TRBV10-1 ASSEGGTGELF
TRBJ2-2 14 TRBV25-1 ATVEEGPKNTGELF
TRBJ2-5 12 TRBV6-6 ASSFSSGQETQY
TRBJ2-3 12 TRBV7-8 ASSLGPGGDTQY
TRBJ2-1 12 TRBV6-1 ASSGKTVYNEQF
TRBJ2-7 14 TRBV11-2 ASAPGSPLALGEQY
TRBJ2-7 13 TRBV28 ASTPGSQIPNEQY
TRBJ1-1 11 TRBV10-3 AISESVNTEAF
TRBJ2-1 14 TRBV11-1 ASSSGLLGSYNEQF
TRBJ2-7 11 TRBV6-1 ASRHSAIDEQY
TRBJ1-1 13 TRBV5-6 ASSLWNKGAVEAF
TRBJ2-3 14 TRBV10-1 ASSEPGPSGPDTQY